This TCR beta chain was recorded in a study of tumor-infiltrating lymphocytes in oesophageal squamous cell carcinoma. The CDR3 extends over 13 amino acids. Germline V gives CDR1 MRHNA, CDR2 SNTAGT. MiXCR, run by TCRdb on the PCR reads, gives a single entry per CDR3 protein. In the table there are some 21,000 distinct CDR3 sequences, under 45% of which are singletons. The chain links TRBV6-4 to TRBJ2-1; 7 nucleotides match TRBD2. The DNA end is more similar to TRBJ2-7, so the J call may be wrong. This TCR was sampled from a male donor with esophageal squamous cell carcinoma. The sample taken for sequencing was esophageal tumor tissue. In nucleotides, the CDR3 is TGTGCCAGCACCGGGGGGTCCTCCTACGAGCAGTACTTC. Translated: CASTGGSSYEQYF.